The clone carrying this T cell receptor (beta chain) was picked up many times. Its matching antigen is unknown. The sample originates from a study of T cell repertoires in cytomegalovirus infection. At the level of the study: Public TCR beta signatures marked donors with CMV infection and the matching HLA. Study results and caveats: HLA-C-restricted CMV clonotypes gave the most frequent clonotype in two of eight donors.

Using its own MiXCR run on the reads, TCRdb lists one record per CDR3 protein. The sample has about 310,000 distinct CDR3 sequences, roughly 25% seen once. V was shortened by 3 bases and J by 3 bases, with 3 bases between the two germline ends. This CDR3 is built from 11 residues. The germline V gene encodes CDR1 ENHRY and CDR2 SYGVKD. The sequences come from cultured PBMCs, collected from culture after CMV antigen stimulation. The chain is built from TRBV10-3 and TRBJ2-7; D is uncertain. The receptor's source is a human donor in good health (CMV status not recorded). Some clones in this sample may be carry-over from other donors' samples. CDR3 sequence reads: CAISEGYEQYF. Here the CDR3 DNA reads TGTGCCATCAGTGAAGGCTACGAGCAGTACTTC.